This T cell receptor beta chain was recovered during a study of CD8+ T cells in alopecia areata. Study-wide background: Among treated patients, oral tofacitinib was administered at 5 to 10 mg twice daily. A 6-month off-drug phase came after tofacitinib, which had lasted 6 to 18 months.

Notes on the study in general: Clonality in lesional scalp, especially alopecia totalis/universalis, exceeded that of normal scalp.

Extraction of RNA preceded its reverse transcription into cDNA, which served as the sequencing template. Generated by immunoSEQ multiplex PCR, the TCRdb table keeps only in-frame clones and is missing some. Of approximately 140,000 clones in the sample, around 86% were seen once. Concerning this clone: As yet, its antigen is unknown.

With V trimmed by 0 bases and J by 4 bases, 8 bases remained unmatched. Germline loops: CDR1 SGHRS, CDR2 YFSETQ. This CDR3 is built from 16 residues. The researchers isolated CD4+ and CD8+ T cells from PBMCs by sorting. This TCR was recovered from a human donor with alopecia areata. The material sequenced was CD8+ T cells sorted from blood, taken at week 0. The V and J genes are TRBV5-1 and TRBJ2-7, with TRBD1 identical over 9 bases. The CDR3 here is CASSLGGQGALYEQYF. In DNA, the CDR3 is TGCGCCAGCAGCTTGGGGGGACAGGGTGCTCTTTACGAGCAGTACTTC.